This T cell receptor beta chain derives from a study of shared clonotypes between healthy human individuals. Study-wide results and caveats: Rarefaction curves obtained for sorted subsets showed sequencing incomplete despite large depth. Sequencing depth was a factor that was expected to affect clonotype sharing among donors.

V was trimmed by 6 bases and J by 4 bases, leaving 13 bases between them. Germline lookup yields CDR1 MNHEY and CDR2 SVGAGI. This CDR3 has 14 residues. Comment on this clone: The antigen remains undetermined.

In the authors' methods: Filtering differed, since immunoSEQ gave only junction sequences and no quality scores. Assay used: immunoSEQ multiplex PCR; TCRdb lists only in-frame clones, some missing. V, J and clone size are those of that table, while D and trimming were read from the DNA. This sample carries some 2.1 million clones, roughly 94% of them seen once, and the ten largest clones take 0.13%. The J gene is TRBJ1-5, the V gene TRBV6-5; D not resolved. The source of this sequence is a man aged 18 to 29 in good health. Material for sequencing was naive CD4+ T cells sorted from blood. As for subset: CD45RA+ positively selected. The DNA of the CDR3 is TGTGCCAGCAGGCCCGCCCTGGAGAATCAGCCCCAGCATTTT. Translating it yields CASRPALENQPQHF.